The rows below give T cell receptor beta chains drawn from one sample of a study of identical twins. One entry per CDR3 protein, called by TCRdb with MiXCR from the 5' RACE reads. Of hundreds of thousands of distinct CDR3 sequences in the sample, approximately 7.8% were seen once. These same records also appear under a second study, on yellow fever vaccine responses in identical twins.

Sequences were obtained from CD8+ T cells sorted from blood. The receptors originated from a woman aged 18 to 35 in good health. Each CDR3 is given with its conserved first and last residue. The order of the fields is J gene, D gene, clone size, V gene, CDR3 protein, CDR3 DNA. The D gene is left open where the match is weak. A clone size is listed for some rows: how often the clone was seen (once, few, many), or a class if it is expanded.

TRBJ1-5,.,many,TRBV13,CASSKGRINQPQHF,TGTGCCAGCAGCAAAGGACGGATCAATCAGCCCCAGCATTTT
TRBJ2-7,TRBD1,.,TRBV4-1,CASSQEWGQGVNYEQYF,TGCGCCAGCAGCCAAGAATGGGGCCAGGGGGTTAACTACGAGCAGTACTTC
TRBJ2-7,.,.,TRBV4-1,CASSQEGANPFYEQYF,TGCGCCAGCAGCCAAGAGGGCGCTAACCCTTTCTACGAGCAGTACTTC
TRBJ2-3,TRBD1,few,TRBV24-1,CATSDPTGESTDTQYF,TGTGCCACCAGTGATCCGACAGGGGAGAGCACAGATACGCAGTATTTT
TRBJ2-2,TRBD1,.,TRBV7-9,CASSPVGQGGELFF,TGTGCCAGCAGCCCTGTCGGACAGGGCGGGGAGCTGTTTTTT
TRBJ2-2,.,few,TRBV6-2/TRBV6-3,CASSWASETGELFF,TGTGCCAGCAGTTGGGCTAGCGAAACCGGGGAGCTGTTTTTT
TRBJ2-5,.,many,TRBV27,CASSLLGGPQETQYF,TGTGCCAGCAGTTTATTGGGGGGTCCCCAAGAGACCCAGTACTTC
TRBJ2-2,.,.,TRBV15,CATSRESAPAGELFF,TGTGCCACCAGCAGAGAATCGGCACCGGCCGGGGAGCTGTTTTTT
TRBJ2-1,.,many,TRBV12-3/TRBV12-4,CASSLSWADNEQFF,TGTGCCAGCAGCCTCTCCTGGGCCGACAATGAGCAGTTCTTC
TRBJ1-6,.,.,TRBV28,CASSSIQGNSPLHF,TGTGCCAGCAGTTCCATACAGGGAAATTCACCCCTCCACTTT
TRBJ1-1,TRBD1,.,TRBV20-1,CSAKDRADTEAFF,TGCAGTGCGAAGGACAGGGCGGACACTGAAGCTTTCTTT
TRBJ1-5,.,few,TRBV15,CATSTGQQPQHF,TGTGCCACCAGCACAGGACAACAGCCCCAGCATTTT
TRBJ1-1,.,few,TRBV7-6,CASSLRLEGTEAFF,TGTGCCAGCAGCTTACGGTTGGAGGGCACTGAAGCTTTCTTT
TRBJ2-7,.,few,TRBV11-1,CASSLGSSQYEQYF,TGTGCCAGCAGCTTAGGGAGTTCCCAATACGAGCAGTACTTC
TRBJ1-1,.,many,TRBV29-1,CSVEGAGGLEAFF,TGCAGCGTTGAGGGAGCCGGAGGTCTTGAAGCTTTCTTT
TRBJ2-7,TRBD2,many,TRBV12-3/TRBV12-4,CASSWTSDYEQYF,TGTGCCAGCAGCTGGACTAGCGATTACGAGCAGTACTTC
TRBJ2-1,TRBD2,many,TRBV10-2,CASSTPTSGVYNEQFF,TGCGCCAGCTCTACCCCAACTAGCGGGGTCTACAATGAGCAGTTCTTC
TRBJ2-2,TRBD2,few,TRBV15,CATSMSGSGTGELFF,TGTGCCACCAGCATGAGCGGGAGCGGCACCGGGGAGCTGTTTTTT
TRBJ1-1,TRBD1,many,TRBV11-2,CASSHWTGKNTEAFF,TGTGCCAGCAGCCACTGGACAGGGAAGAACACTGAAGCTTTCTTT
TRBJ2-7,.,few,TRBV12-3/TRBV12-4,CASSLAEYEDEQYF,TGTGCCAGCAGCTTAGCGGAGTACGAGGACGAGCAGTACTTC
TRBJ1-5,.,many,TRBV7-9,CASSLAAQPQHF,TGTGCCAGCAGCTTAGCTGCCCAGCCCCAGCATTTT
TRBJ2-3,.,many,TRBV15,CATSRDRSTPRADTQYF,TGTGCCACCAGCAGAGATCGGAGTACTCCCAGGGCAGATACGCAGTATTTT
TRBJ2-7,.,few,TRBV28,CASSATRGRDEQYF,TGTGCCAGCAGCGCAACCCGGGGGCGGGACGAGCAGTACTTC
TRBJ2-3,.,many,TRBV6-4,CASSDSGPSDTQYF,TGTGCCAGCAGTGACTCCGGGCCGTCAGATACGCAGTATTTT
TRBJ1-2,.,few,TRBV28,CASRTGHSYGYTF,TGTGCCAGCAGAACGGGACACAGCTATGGCTACACCTTC
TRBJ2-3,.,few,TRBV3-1,CASSHGVADTQYF,TGTGCCAGCAGCCACGGCGTTGCAGATACGCAGTATTTT
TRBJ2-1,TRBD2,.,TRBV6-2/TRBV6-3,CASSYSEGAGGLYERNEQFF,TGTGCCAGCAGTTACTCAGAGGGGGCGGGAGGGCTCTACGAGAGGAATGAGCAGTTCTTC
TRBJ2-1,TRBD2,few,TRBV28,CASTRDYFDNEQFF,TGTGCCAGCACAAGGGACTATTTTGACAATGAGCAGTTCTTC
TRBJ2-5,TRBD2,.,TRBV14,CASSLPGGFETQYF,TGTGCCAGCAGCCTCCCGGGGGGGTTCGAGACCCAGTACTTC
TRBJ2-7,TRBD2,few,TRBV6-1,CASSEARVFAGGTYEQYF,TGTGCCAGCAGTGAAGCGCGTGTCTTTGCGGGAGGGACCTACGAGCAGTACTTC
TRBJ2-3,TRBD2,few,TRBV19,CASRLTSGGRSTDTQYF,TGTGCCAGTAGGTTAACTAGCGGGGGTAGAAGCACAGATACGCAGTATTTT
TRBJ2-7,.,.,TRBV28,CASSALQGRPSYEQYF,TGTGCCAGCAGTGCTTTACAGGGCCGCCCCTCCTACGAGCAGTACTTC